This T cell receptor (beta chain) derives from a study of blood T cell repertoires in COVID-19. The assay was immunoSEQ multiplex PCR, and TCRdb's table has in-frame clones only and misses some. The table has some 270,000 clones, 86% seen once. Looked up from germline, CDR1 is SGHTA and CDR2 is FQGNSA. The CDR3 loop spans 14 amino acids. Trimming removed 1 base from V and 3 bases from J; junction bases left unmatched: 1. In Seattle, patients joined the study during active infection and were tracked longitudinally. The V call is TRBV7-2, the J call TRBJ2-7; the match to TRBD1 covers 9 bases. This clonotype was obtained from a woman of 80 years or more with COVID-19, enrolled during active disease. The source material was peripheral blood. The CDR3 DNA reads TGTGCCAGCAGCTTAGACAGGGGGCGCTACGAGCAGTACTTC. Encoded protein: CASSLDRGRYEQYF. Looking up the rest from reference TRBV7-2 and TRBJ2-7 gives the full variable domain: GAGVSQSPSNKVTEKGKDVELRCDPISGHTALYWYRQSLGQGLEFLIYFQGNSAPDKSGLPSDRFSAERTGGSVSTLTIQRTQQEDSAVYLCASSLDRGRYEQYFGPGTRLTVT.